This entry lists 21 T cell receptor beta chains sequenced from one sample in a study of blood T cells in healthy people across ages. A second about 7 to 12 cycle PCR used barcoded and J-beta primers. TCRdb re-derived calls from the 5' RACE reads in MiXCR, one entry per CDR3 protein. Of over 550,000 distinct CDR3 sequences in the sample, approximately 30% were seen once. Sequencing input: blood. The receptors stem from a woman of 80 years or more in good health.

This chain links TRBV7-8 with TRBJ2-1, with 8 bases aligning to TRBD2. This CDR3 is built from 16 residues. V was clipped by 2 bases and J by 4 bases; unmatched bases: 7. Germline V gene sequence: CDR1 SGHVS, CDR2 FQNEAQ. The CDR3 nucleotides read TGTGCCAGCAGCTTACTCGGGGGGGGATATTACAATGAGCAGTTCTTC. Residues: CASSLLGGGYYNEQFF.

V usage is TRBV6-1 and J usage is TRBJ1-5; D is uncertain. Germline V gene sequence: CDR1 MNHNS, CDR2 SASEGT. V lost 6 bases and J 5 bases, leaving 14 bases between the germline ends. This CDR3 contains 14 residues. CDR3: CASSSEGSDQPQHF. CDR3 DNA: TGTGCCAGCAGCAGTGAAGGTTCAGATCAGCCCCAGCATTTT.

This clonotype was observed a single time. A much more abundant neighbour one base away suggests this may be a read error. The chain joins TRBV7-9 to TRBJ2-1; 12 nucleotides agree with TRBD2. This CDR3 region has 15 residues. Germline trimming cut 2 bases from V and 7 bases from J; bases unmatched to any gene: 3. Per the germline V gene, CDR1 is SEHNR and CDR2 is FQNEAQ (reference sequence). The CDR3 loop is CASSLPSGGGNEQFF. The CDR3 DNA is TGTGCCAGCAGCTTACCTAGCGGGGGGGGGAATGAGCAGTTCTTC.

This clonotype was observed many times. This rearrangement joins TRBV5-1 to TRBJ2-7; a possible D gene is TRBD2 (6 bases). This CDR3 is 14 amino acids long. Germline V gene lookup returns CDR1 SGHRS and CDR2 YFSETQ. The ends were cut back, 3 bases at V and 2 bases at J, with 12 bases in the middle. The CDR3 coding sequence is TGCGCCAGCAGCTCGGGGGACGGTACCTACGAGCAGTACTTC. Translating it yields CASSSGDGTYEQYF.

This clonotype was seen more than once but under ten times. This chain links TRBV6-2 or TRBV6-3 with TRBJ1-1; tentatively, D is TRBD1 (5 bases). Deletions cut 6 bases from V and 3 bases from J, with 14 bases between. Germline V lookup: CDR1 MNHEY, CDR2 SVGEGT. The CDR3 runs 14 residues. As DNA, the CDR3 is TGTGCCAGCAGCGTCCTTAGGGGCGACACTGAAGCTTTCTTT. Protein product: CASSVLRGDTEAFF.

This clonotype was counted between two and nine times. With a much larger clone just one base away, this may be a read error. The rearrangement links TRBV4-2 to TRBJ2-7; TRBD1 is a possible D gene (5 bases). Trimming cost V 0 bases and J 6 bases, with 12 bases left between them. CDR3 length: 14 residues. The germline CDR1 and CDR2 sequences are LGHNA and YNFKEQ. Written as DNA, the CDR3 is TGTGCCAGCAGCCAAGAAACAGGAAGGGGCGAGCAGTACTTC. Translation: CASSQETGRGEQYF.

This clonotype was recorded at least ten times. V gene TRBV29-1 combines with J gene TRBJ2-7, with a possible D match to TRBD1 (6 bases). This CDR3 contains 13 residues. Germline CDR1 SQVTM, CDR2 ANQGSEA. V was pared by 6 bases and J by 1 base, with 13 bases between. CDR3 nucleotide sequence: TGCAGCGTCACCGGGACAATTTCCTACGAGCAGTACTTC. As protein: CSVTGTISYEQYF.

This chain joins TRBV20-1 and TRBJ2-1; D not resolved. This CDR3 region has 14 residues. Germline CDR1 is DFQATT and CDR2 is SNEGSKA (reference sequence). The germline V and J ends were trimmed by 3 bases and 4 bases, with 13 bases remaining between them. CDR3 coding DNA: TGCAGTGCTAGCCTTTTCCCCGGTTACAATGAGCAGTTCTTC. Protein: CSASLFPGYNEQFF.

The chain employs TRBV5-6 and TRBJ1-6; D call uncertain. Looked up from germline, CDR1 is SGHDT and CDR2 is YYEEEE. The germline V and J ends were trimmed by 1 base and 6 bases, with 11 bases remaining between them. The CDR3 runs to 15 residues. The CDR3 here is CASSLWAQTNSPLHF. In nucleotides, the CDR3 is TGTGCCAGCAGCTTGTGGGCACAGACTAATTCACCCCTCCACTTT.

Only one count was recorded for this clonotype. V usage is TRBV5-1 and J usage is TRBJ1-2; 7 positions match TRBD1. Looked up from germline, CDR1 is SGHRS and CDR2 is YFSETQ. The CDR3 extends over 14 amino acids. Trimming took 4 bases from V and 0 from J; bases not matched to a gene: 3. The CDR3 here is CASSGGQANYGYTF. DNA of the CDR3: TGCGCCAGCAGCGGCGGACAGGCTAACTATGGCTACACCTTC.

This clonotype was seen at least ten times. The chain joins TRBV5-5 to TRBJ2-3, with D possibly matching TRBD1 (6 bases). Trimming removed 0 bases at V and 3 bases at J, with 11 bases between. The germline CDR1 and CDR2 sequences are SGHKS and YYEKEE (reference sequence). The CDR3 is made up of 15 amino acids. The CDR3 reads CASSLVPGVTDTQYF. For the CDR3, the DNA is TGTGCCAGCAGCTTGGTTCCAGGGGTTACAGATACGCAGTATTTT.

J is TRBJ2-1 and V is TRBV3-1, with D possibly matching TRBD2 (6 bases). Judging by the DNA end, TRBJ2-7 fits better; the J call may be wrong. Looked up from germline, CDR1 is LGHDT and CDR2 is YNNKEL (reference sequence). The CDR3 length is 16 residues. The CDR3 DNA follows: TGTGCCAGCAGCCAAGGTGGCGGGGTTATCTACAATGAGCAGTACTTC. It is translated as CASSQGGGVIYNEQYF.

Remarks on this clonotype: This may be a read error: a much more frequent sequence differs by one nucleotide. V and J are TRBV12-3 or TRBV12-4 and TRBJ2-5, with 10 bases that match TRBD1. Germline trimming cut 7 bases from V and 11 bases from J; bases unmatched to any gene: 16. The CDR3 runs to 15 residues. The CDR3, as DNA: TGTGCCAGCACTATGACAGGGGGCACCCGAGGGGAGCAGTACTTC. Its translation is CASTMTGGTRGEQYF.

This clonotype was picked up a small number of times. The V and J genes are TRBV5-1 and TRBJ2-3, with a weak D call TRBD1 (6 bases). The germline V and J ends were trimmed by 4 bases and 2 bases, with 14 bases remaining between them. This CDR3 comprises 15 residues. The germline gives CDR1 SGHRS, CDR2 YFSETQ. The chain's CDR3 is CASSKGHRVTDTQYF. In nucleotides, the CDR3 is TGCGCCAGCAGCAAGGGACACCGGGTCACAGATACGCAGTATTTT.

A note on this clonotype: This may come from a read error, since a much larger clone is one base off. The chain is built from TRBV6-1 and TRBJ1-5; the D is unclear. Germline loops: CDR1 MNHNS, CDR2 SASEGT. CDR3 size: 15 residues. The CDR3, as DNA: TGTACCAGCAGTGAATACACAGCCCGCAATCAGCCCCAGCATTTT. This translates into CTSSEYTARNQPQHF.

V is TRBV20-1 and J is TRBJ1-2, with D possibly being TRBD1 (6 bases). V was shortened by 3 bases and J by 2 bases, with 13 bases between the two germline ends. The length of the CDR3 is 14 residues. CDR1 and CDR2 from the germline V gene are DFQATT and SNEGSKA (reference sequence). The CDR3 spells CSARITGLNYGYTF. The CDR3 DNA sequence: TGCAGTGCTAGGATTACAGGGTTAAACTATGGCTACACCTTC.

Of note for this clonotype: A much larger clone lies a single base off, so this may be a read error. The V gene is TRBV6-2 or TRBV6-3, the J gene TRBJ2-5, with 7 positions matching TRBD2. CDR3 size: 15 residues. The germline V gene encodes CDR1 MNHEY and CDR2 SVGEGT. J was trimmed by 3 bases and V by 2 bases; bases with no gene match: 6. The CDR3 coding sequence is TGTGCCAGCAGTTACCACCGCCTAGCGGAAGAGACCCAGTACTTC. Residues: CASSYHRLAEETQYF.

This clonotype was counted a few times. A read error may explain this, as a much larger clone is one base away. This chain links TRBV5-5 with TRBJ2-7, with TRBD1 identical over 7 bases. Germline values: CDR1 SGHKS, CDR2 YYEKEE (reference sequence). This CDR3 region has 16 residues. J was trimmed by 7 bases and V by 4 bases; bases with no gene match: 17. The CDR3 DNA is TGTGCCAGCAGCCGGAGTTGGGACAGAATATACAATGAGCAGTACTTC. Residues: CASSRSWDRIYNEQYF.

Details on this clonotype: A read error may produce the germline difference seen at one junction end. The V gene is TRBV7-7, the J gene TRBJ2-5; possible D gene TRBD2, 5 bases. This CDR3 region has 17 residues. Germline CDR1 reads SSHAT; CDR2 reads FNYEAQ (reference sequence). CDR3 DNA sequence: TGTGCTAGCAGCTTAGCGCGAAAGGGCCCCCCGGGGGAGACCCAGTACTTC. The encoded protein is CASSLARKGPPGETQYF.

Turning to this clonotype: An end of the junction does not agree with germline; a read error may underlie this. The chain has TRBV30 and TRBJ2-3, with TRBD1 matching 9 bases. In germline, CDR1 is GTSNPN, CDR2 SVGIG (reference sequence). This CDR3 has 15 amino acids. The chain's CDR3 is CVWRRAGQGGDTQYF. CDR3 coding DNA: TGTGTCTGGAGGAGAGCGGGACAGGGAGGAGATACGCAGTATTTT. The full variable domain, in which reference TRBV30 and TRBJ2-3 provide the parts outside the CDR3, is SQTIHQWPATLVQPVGSPLSLECTVEGTSNPNLYWYRQAAGRGLQLLFYSVGIGQISSEVPQNLSASRPQDRQFILSSKKLLLSDSGFYLCVWRRAGQGGDTQYFGPGTRLTVL.

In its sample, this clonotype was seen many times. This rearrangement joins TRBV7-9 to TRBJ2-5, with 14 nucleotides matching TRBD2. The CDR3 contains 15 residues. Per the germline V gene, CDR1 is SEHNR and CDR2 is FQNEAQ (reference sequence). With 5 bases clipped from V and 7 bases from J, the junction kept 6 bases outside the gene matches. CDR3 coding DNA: TGTGCCAGCAGCCGGACTAGCGGGGGGCCCTCGACCCAGTACTTC. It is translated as CASSRTSGGPSTQYF. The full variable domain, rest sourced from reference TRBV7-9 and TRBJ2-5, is DTGVSQNPRHKITKRGQNVTFRCDPISEHNRLYWYRQTLGQGPEFLTYFQNEAQLEKSRLLSDRFSAERPKGSFSTLEIQRTEQGDSAMYLCASSRTSGGPSTQYFGPGTRLLVL.